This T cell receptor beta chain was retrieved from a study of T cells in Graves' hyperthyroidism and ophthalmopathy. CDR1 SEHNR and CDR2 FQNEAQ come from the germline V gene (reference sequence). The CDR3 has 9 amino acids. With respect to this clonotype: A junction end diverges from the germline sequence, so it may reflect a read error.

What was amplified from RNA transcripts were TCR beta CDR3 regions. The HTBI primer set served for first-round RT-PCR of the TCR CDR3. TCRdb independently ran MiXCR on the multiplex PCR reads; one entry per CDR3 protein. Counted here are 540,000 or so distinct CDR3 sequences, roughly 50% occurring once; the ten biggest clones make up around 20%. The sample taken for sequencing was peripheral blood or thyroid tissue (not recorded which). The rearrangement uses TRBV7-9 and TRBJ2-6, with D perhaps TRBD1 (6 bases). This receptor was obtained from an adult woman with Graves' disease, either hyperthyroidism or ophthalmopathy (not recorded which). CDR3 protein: CASSPGDAF. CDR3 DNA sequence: TGTGCCAGCAGCCCAGGGGATGCTTTC.